A single sample is the source of the 3 T cell receptor beta chains below, sequenced in a study of T cells in Graves' hyperthyroidism and ophthalmopathy. Amplification yielded TCR beta CDR3 regions, with RNA transcripts as the source. RT-PCR in the first round (using the HTBI primer set) targeted the TCR CDR3. TCRdb reanalysed the multiplex PCR reads using MiXCR and keeps one entry per CDR3 protein. The sample records 600,000 to 650,000 distinct CDR3 sequences, more than 20% being singletons. The sequenced sample was blood. The origin of the receptors is a man aged 25 to 40 with Graves' ophthalmopathy.

About this clonotype: Mismatch with germline at one junction end may stem from a read error. The chain carries TRBV10-1 and TRBJ1-5, with a possible D match to TRBD1 (5 bases). The CDR3 extends over 13 amino acids. Germline assignment: CDR1 WNHNN and CDR2 SYGVQD (reference sequence). This CDR3 reads CAISGADNQPQHF. The DNA for the CDR3 is TGTGCCATCAGTGGGGCAGATAATCAGCCCCAGCATTTT.

This clonotype has just a few counts. V is TRBV6-1 and J is TRBJ2-1; D is tentatively TRBD1 or TRBD2 (6 bases each). Trimming removed 1 base at V and 0 bases at J, with 10 bases between. Germline CDR1 and CDR2: MNHNS and SASEGT. This CDR3 has 16 residues. CDR3 amino acids: CASSEDPGASYNEQFF. Here the CDR3 DNA reads TGTGCCAGCAGTGAAGACCCGGGGGCCTCCTACAATGAGCAGTTCTTC.

This clonotype was recorded at least ten times. This chain uses TRBV18 with TRBJ1-1; tentatively, D is TRBD1 (5 bases). The CDR3 spans 14 residues. CDR1 and CDR2 from the germline V gene are KGHSH and LQKENI. The germline V and J ends were trimmed by 3 bases and 6 bases, with 14 bases remaining between them. The CDR3 sequence is CASSPRGVGSEAFF. The CDR3 nucleotides are TGTGCCAGCTCACCGAGAGGGGTCGGCTCTGAAGCTTTCTTT. Using reference TRBV18 and TRBJ1-1 for the parts outside the CDR3, the full variable domain is NAGVMQNPRHLVRRRGQEARLRCSPMKGHSHVYWYRQLPEEGLKFMVYLQKENIIDESGMPKERFSAEFPKEGPSILRIQQVVRGDSAAYFCASSPRGVGSEAFFGQGTRLTVV.